These 30 T cell receptor beta chains were all obtained from the same sample, sequenced in a study of beta chain features in type 1 diabetes (dated by TCRdb to the late 2010s). No antigen has been identified for these receptors. Study-level results and caveats: Type 1 diabetes patients showed a moderate but significant shortening of TCRB CDR3 length in all four CD4+ subsets.

Preparation of the library involved the immunoSEQ multiplex PCR assay. The High Capacity cDNA Reverse Transcription Kit was used to reverse transcribe all of the isolated RNA, meaning that expressed TCRB transcripts were what got sequenced. Imported from immuneACCESS, the table was reduced by TCRdb to in-frame sequences with V and J called. These copies leave out some clones; in studies compared against another copy, an unresolved V gene accounts for under half, and the cause of the remainder is not known. Here the sample has under 200,000 clones; about a tenth occur a single time. The ten largest clones capture approximately 0.5% of the sample. The specimen sequenced was central memory CD4+ T cells from blood. The receptors derive from a man aged 30 to 39 with type 1 diabetes.

There are a few counts of this clone. The chain has TRBV28 and TRBJ2-6; 9 bases map to TRBD1. CDR3 length equals 17 residues. Germline lookup yields CDR1 MDHEN and CDR2 SYDVKM. Losses at the gene ends were 6 bases for V and 0 bases for J; bases not matched to a gene: 6. The CDR3 spells CASRSGTGTSGANVLTF. DNA of the CDR3: TGTGCCAGCAGGTCCGGGACAGGGACCTCTGGGGCCAACGTCCTGACTTTC.

This clone was recorded a few times. This chain joins TRBV18 and TRBJ1-2; 11 nucleotides agree with TRBD1. This CDR3 is built from 13 residues. CDR1 is KGHSH, CDR2 LQKENI, per germline. With 4 bases clipped from V and 6 bases from J, the junction kept 1 base outside the gene matches. The CDR3 bases are TGTGCCAGCTCACAGGGACAGGGGGATGGCTACACCTTC. Translation gives CASSQGQGDGYTF. Full variable domain (outside the CDR3, taken from reference TRBV18 and TRBJ1-2): NAGVMQNPRHLVRRRGQEARLRCSPMKGHSHVYWYRQLPEEGLKFMVYLQKENIIDESGMPKERFSAEFPKEGPSILRIQQVVRGDSAAYFCASSQGQGDGYTFGSGTRLTVV.

This rearrangement joins TRBV18 to TRBJ2-1, with a tentative D call TRBD1 (5 bases). This CDR3 is built from 12 residues. Per germline, CDR1 KGHSH and CDR2 LQKENI. Between the trimmed V and J ends, which lost 1 base and 8 bases, there was a span of 6 bases. The CDR3: CASSPRGDEQFF. Here the CDR3 DNA reads TGTGCCAGCTCACCACGGGGCGATGAGCAGTTCTTC.

This chain joins TRBV7-6 and TRBJ2-1; 9 nucleotides match TRBD2. Trimming cost V 0 bases and J 10 bases; bases outside gene matches: 4. Germline V gene lookup returns CDR1 SGHVS and CDR2 FNYEAQ. The CDR3 spans 14 residues. The CDR3 sequence is CASSLAKLAGEQFF. CDR3 in DNA: TGTGCCAGCAGCTTAGCCAAGCTAGCGGGAGAGCAGTTCTTC.

This clone showed up just a few times. This chain joins TRBV2 and TRBJ2-7, with TRBD1 identical over 10 bases. The CDR3 covers 14 residues. V trimming: 7 bases; J trimming: 6 bases; junction bases outside the gene matches: 9. Looked up from germline, CDR1 is SNHLY and CDR2 is FYNNEI. The CDR3 DNA sequence: TGTGCCAGCAACAACATTGGACAGGGGGGCGAGCAGTACTTC. Translated: CASNNIGQGGEQYF.

This clone was found a few times. J is TRBJ2-7 and V is TRBV4-2; 8 bases fit TRBD1. V lost 0 bases and J lost 2; bases outside the gene matches: 15. Germline-derived CDR1 and CDR2 are LGHNA and YNFKEQ. The CDR3 is 19 amino acids. CDR3 DNA sequence: TGTGCCAGCAGCCAAGATGTCAATGGACAGGGTCGAATCACCTACGAGCAGTACTTC. This codes for CASSQDVNGQGRITYEQYF.

This clone was recorded a few times. CDR3: CASSLEGGRSPYF. CDR3 DNA sequence: TGTGCCAGCAGCTTAGAGGGGGGGCGGTCCCCGTACTTC. The rearrangement joins TRBV7-2 to TRBJ2-7; a weak D match, TRBD2 (7 bases). The CDR3 is 13 amino acids. CDR1 is SGHTA, CDR2 FQGNSA, per germline. The V end lost 1 base, the J end lost 12 bases, and 16 bases lay between the germline ends.

The V and J genes are TRBV11-2 and TRBJ2-3, with 9 positions matching TRBD2. This CDR3 has 16 amino acids. Germline V gene sequence: CDR1 SGHAT, CDR2 FQNNGV. The ends lost 5 bases at V and 2 bases at J; junction bases unmatched: 8. The CDR3 nucleotides read TGTGCCAGCAGCCTCGGAGCGGGAGGTTCCACAGATACGCAGTATTTT. Residues: CASSLGAGGSTDTQYF.

This chain links TRBV28 with TRBJ2-7; D not certain. Trimming left V 2 bases short and J 0 bases short, with 8 bases between. The CDR3 spans 14 residues. CDR1 is MDHEN, CDR2 SYDVKM, per germline. The CDR3 bases are TGTGCCAGCAGTTTACCCCTTAGCTCCTACGAGCAGTACTTC. It is translated as CASSLPLSSYEQYF.

The chain carries TRBV7-8 and TRBJ2-1; 7 positions agree with TRBD2. This CDR3 is 16 amino acids long. Per germline, CDR1 SGHVS and CDR2 FQNEAQ. The ends lost 2 bases at V and 1 base at J; junction bases unmatched: 5. This CDR3 is CASSLFSSGSYNEQFF. The CDR3 DNA reads as TGTGCCAGCAGCTTATTCTCTAGCGGATCCTACAATGAGCAGTTCTTC.

This clone was recorded a few times. J is TRBJ2-6 and V is TRBV11-2, with 9 nucleotides matching TRBD1. The germline V gene has CDR1 SGHAT and CDR2 FQNNGV. J gave up 0 bases and V 3 bases, and 6 bases lay outside the gene matches. CDR3 size: 18 residues. Here the CDR3 DNA reads TGTGCCAGCAGCTTTACCGGGACAGGGCCCTCTGGGGCCAACGTCCTGACTTTC. It codes for CASSFTGTGPSGANVLTF.

This chain connects TRBV2 to TRBJ2-7, with D possibly matching TRBD2 (6 bases). CDR3 length: 13 residues. The V end was cut by 6 bases, the J end by 0 bases, with 9 bases between. Germline values: CDR1 SNHLY, CDR2 FYNNEI. The CDR3 loop reads CASSADYSYEQYF. The CDR3 DNA follows: TGTGCCAGCAGCGCGGACTACTCCTACGAGCAGTACTTC.

The rearrangement joins TRBV10-3 to TRBJ2-1; tentative D call: TRBD2 (6 bases). Germline V lookup: CDR1 ENHRY, CDR2 SYGVKD. The CDR3 is made up of 14 amino acids. The V gene lost 6 bases and the J gene lost 5 bases, with 14 bases spanning the gap. The DNA for the CDR3 is TGTGCCATCAGGGGGCAACTAGCCAACAATGAGCAGTTCTTC. Amino acids: CAIRGQLANNEQFF.

V and J are TRBV7-2 and TRBJ2-7; 10 bases fit TRBD2. CDR1 SGHTA and CDR2 FQGNSA come from the germline V gene. The ends lost 4 bases at V and 4 bases at J; junction bases unmatched: 7. The CDR3 sequence is 15 residues long. Here the CDR3 DNA reads TGTGCCAGCAGCTCACCGGGACTAGCGTTGTACGAGCAGTACTTC. This sequence encodes CASSSPGLALYEQYF.

This clone was seen a few times. This sequence joins TRBV5-4 and TRBJ2-1; TRBD2 agrees at 10 bases. The CDR3 covers 16 residues. V gave up 4 bases and J gave up 7 bases; unmatched junction bases: 11. Germline-derived CDR1 and CDR2 are SGHNT and YYREEE (reference sequence). The CDR3 DNA is TGTGCCAGCAGCCTGCCCCTAGCGGGAGTCAGGAATGAGCAGTTCTTC. Its translation: CASSLPLAGVRNEQFF.

This sequence joins TRBV2 and TRBJ2-4; 8 positions agree with TRBD1. J gave up 8 bases and V 10 bases, and 10 bases lay outside the gene matches. The length of the CDR3 is 13 residues. Per the germline V gene, CDR1 is SNHLY and CDR2 is FYNNEI. The CDR3: CATNQGAGDIQYF. The CDR3 DNA sequence: TGTGCCACAAATCAGGGGGCAGGGGACATTCAGTACTTC.

CDR3: CASSLKFGGETQYF. CDR3 in DNA: TGTGCCAGCAGCTTGAAGTTCGGGGGAGAGACCCAGTACTTC. The chain has TRBV5-4 and TRBJ2-5; the D gene is possibly TRBD2 (6 bases). This CDR3 has 14 amino acids. Trimming removed 1 base at V and 4 bases at J, with 11 bases between. The germline gives CDR1 SGHNT, CDR2 YYREEE (reference sequence).

V and J are TRBV5-4 and TRBJ2-2, with D tentatively TRBD1 (5 bases). Germline V CDR1 and CDR2: SGHNT, YYREEE (reference sequence). The CDR3 runs 16 residues. The V end lost 3 bases, the J end lost 3 bases, and 15 bases lay between the germline ends. CDR3 coding DNA: TGTGCCAGCAGCTCACCCATCGCCAGGGACACCGGGGAGCTGTTTTTT. It translates to CASSSPIARDTGELFF.

This clone was recorded a few times. The V and J genes are TRBV28 and TRBJ1-2; the match to TRBD1 covers 8 bases. The V segment lost 6 bases and the J segment 10 bases; nucleotides outside the gene matches: 13. The germline V gene has CDR1 MDHEN and CDR2 SYDVKM. The CDR3 loop spans 14 amino acids. This CDR3 reads CASRSDRAHGDYTF. DNA of the CDR3: TGTGCCAGCAGGTCGGACAGGGCTCACGGCGACTACACCTTC.

This clone was recorded a few times. This sequence joins TRBV28 and TRBJ1-1, with TRBD1 as a possible D gene (6 bases). Per germline, CDR1 MDHEN and CDR2 SYDVKM. The CDR3 runs to 11 residues. V dropped 3 bases and J dropped 11 bases, with 10 bases sitting between them. CDR3 sequence reads: CASSFRQGAFF. The CDR3 DNA reads TGTGCCAGCAGTTTTAGGCAGGGGGCTTTCTTT. The variable domain in full, completed from reference TRBV28 and TRBJ1-1, reads DVKVTQSSRYLVKRTGEKVFLECVQDMDHENMFWYRQDPGLGLRLIYFSYDVKMKEKGDIPEGYSVSREKKERFSLILESASTNQTSMYLCASSFRQGAFFGQGTRLTVV.

DNA for the CDR3: TGTGCCAGCAGCTTAGCAGGGTATGAGCAGTTCTTC. Protein sequence: CASSLAGYEQFF. The chain joins TRBV7-3 to TRBJ2-1; D perhaps matches TRBD1 (5 bases). Germline V CDR1 and CDR2: SGHTA, FQGTGA. Deletions cut 2 bases from V and 8 bases from J, with 7 bases between. The CDR3 spans 12 residues.

The chain has TRBV4-3 and TRBJ2-1, with a tentative D call TRBD1 (6 bases). Trimming took 0 bases from V and 4 from J, leaving 13 bases between them. Per germline, CDR1 LGHNA and CDR2 YSLEER. There are 16 residues in the CDR3. The CDR3 bases are TGCGCCAGCAGCCAAGATCCAGGGGTCGGATACAATGAGCAGTTCTTC. It yields the protein CASSQDPGVGYNEQFF.

This clone occurred a few times. The chain carries TRBV29-1 and TRBJ2-3, with 10 bases aligning to TRBD1. J gave up 6 bases and V 6 bases, and 3 bases lay outside the gene matches. CDR1 and CDR2 from the germline V gene are SQVTM and ANQGSEA. The CDR3 has 12 residues. The CDR3 loop is CSVGQGGDTQYF. In nucleotides, the CDR3 is TGCAGCGTCGGACAGGGGGGGGATACGCAGTATTTT.

This clone was counted a few times. The CDR3 loop is CASSLGGSGRTGTQYF. CDR3 bases: TGTGCCAGCAGTTTGGGTGGAAGCGGGAGGACTGGGACCCAGTACTTC. V is TRBV28 and J is TRBJ2-5; 9 bases line up with TRBD2. Germline V gene data show CDR1 as MDHEN and CDR2 as SYDVKM. V shed 3 bases, J shed 7 bases, and the junction held 12 bases outside the gene matches. The CDR3 extends over 16 amino acids.

V gene TRBV27 combines with J gene TRBJ1-2; tentatively, D is TRBD1 (5 bases). Germline CDR1 reads MNHEY; CDR2 reads SMNVEV (reference sequence). V was shortened by 4 bases and J by 1 base, with 13 bases between the two germline ends. This CDR3 has 15 residues. The CDR3 region is CASSSLSGFNYGYTF. For the CDR3, the DNA is TGTGCCAGCAGTTCCCTCTCAGGGTTTAACTATGGCTACACCTTC.

This clone was observed a handful of times. This chain connects TRBV6-1 to TRBJ1-5; D is unclear. Germline V gene data show CDR1 as MNHNS and CDR2 as SASEGT. This CDR3 has 14 residues. V lost 4 bases to trimming and J lost 6 bases, with 13 bases between them. The CDR3, as DNA: TGTGCCAGCAGTGTCAATCGGGAGGGTCAGCCCCAGCATTTT. It is translated as CASSVNREGQPQHF.

This clone was observed a few times. The chain combines TRBV7-3 with TRBJ1-1; maybe TRBD1 (5 bases). From germline, CDR1 is SGHTA and CDR2 FQGTGA. V was shortened by 3 bases and J by 4 bases, with 12 bases between the two germline ends. This CDR3 has 14 amino acids. CDR3 residues: CASSFQGWGTEAFF. In DNA form, the CDR3 reads TGTGCCAGCAGCTTTCAGGGTTGGGGCACTGAAGCTTTCTTT.

This rearrangement joins TRBV7-3 to TRBJ2-7; 9 positions agree with TRBD2. V was pared by 4 bases and J by 5 bases, with 6 bases of the junction left unmatched. From germline, CDR1 is SGHTA and CDR2 FQGTGA. There are 14 residues in the CDR3. CDR3 region: CASSSTGTSNEQYF. The CDR3 nucleotides read TGTGCCAGCAGCTCAACCGGGACTAGCAACGAGCAGTACTTC.

This clone turned up a few times. The genes are TRBV2 and TRBJ1-2; tentative D call: TRBD1 (5 bases). V dropped 1 base and J dropped 7 bases, with 10 bases sitting between them. Per the germline V gene, CDR1 is SNHLY and CDR2 is FYNNEI. The CDR3 is 13 amino acids. The CDR3 DNA reads as TGTGCCAGCAGTGAAGTTGTCAGGGCTGGCTACACCTTC. It translates to CASSEVVRAGYTF. Looking up the rest from reference TRBV2 and TRBJ1-2 gives the full variable domain: EPEVTQTPSHQVTQMGQEVILRCVPISNHLYFYWYRQILGQKVEFLVSFYNNEISEKSEIFDDQFSVERPDGSNFTLKIRSTKLEDSAMYFCASSEVVRAGYTFGSGTRLTVV.

The sample holds a few counts of this clone. The DNA of the CDR3 is TGTGCCAGCAGCATCAGTCGGAGGGGCTACACCTTC. Translated: CASSISRRGYTF. The genes are TRBV5-7 and TRBJ1-2; D uncertain. TRBV5-7 is classed as an ORF, of uncertain function. Trimming shortened V by 4 bases and J by 8 bases, and 12 bases separated the two germline ends. The CDR3 has 12 amino acids.